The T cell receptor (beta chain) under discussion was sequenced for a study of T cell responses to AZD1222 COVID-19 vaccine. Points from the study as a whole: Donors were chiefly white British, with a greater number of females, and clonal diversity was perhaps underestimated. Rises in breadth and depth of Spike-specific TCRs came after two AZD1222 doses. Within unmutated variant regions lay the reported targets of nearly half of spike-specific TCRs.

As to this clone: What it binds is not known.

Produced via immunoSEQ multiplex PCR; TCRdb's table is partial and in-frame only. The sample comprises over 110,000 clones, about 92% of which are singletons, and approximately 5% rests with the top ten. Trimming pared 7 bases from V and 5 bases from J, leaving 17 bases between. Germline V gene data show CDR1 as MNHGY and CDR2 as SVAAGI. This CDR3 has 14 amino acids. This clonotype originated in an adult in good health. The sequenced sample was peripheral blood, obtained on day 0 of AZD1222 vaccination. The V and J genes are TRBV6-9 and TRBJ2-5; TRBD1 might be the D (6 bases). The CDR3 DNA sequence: TGTGCCAGCAACAAGATGGGCAGGGGCGAGACCCAGTACTTC. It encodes CASNKMGRGETQYF.